This T cell receptor (beta chain) was documented in a study of early T cells in non-severe SARS-CoV-2 infection. Whole-study context: Chains were not paired, and sequencing was done on bulk RNA from unsorted whole blood.

V was pared by 4 bases and J by 7 bases, with 12 bases between. The length of the CDR3 is 12 residues. CDR1 is SGHKS, CDR2 YYEKEE, per germline (reference sequence). Unique molecular identifiers were added to individual cDNA molecules. TCRdb re-derived calls from the 5' RACE reads in MiXCR, one entry per CDR3 protein. This table has tens of thousands of distinct CDR3 sequences, approximately 12% appearing once. This clonotype occurred many times. As yet, its antigen is unknown. Findings of the study overall: The matching step, a VDJdb search, favored anti-spike CD8 responses and missed private and CD4 specificities.

The chain combines TRBV5-5 with TRBJ2-7, with no clear D. The sequence was collected from an adult who was a healthcare worker with PCR-confirmed SARS-CoV-2 infection or an uninfected control (not recorded which). The specimen was whole blood. DNA for the CDR3: TGTGCCAGCAGCCACAACATGGGGGAGCAGTACTTC. This sequence encodes CASSHNMGEQYF.